This entry describes one T cell receptor beta chain. Its antigen is not identified. Researchers amplified the TCR beta CDR3 regions from RNA transcripts. An initial round of RT-PCR targeting the TCR CDR3 relied on the HTBI primer set. TCRdb passed the multiplex PCR reads through MiXCR, listing each CDR3 protein once. Among hundreds of thousands of distinct CDR3 sequences listed, roughly 40% were seen once. This record comes from a study of T cells in Graves' hyperthyroidism and ophthalmopathy. Study-level findings and limits: Stable hyperthyroidism was told apart from ophthalmopathy by a model built on 13 V-J features.

Input material: blood. The receptor was isolated from a man aged 18 to 30 with Graves' hyperthyroidism.

The CDR3, as DNA: TGTGCCAGCAGCATGAGGGGGACAGGCCCCTCTGGGGCCAACGTCCTGACTTTC. Its protein is CASSMRGTGPSGANVLTF. The chain has TRBV7-9 and TRBJ2-6, with 8 bases that match TRBD1. The germline CDR1 and CDR2 sequences are SEHNR and FQNEAQ (reference sequence). This CDR3 has 18 amino acids. After removal of 5 bases from V and 0 bases from J, the junction contained 9 bases not matched to a gene.